What follows describes a single T cell receptor (beta chain). Its antigen is as yet unknown. A multiplex PCR was run with 60 Vbeta primers and 13 Jbeta primers. Profiling relied on immunoSEQ multiplex PCR, and the TCRdb table lists in-frame clones only, not all of them. Among nearly 200,000 clones listed, under 90% were seen once. Despite likely unrecorded immune exposures, the donors were nominally healthy at the time of sampling. V was trimmed by 5 bases and J by 2 bases, leaving 16 bases between them. The CDR3 totals 15 residues. The germline CDR1 and CDR2 sequences are MGHRA and YSYEKL. The record originates from a study of cytomegalovirus exposure and HLA in healthy donors. Study findings and constraints: For TCR beta chains, V- and J-gene trimming was later linked to a missense DCLRE1C variant. A later analysis found TCR association rates differed by HLA locus, highest for DRB1 and lowest for HLA-C. Among TCR beta chains, those listed as cytomegalovirus-associated numbered about 160.

The V call is TRBV4-1, the J call TRBJ2-7, with D perhaps matching TRBD1 (8 bases). Sequenced input: PBMCs. The clonotype originates from a boy between 2 and 10 years old in good health and CMV-seronegative. The CDR3 DNA sequence: TGCGCCAGCAGCTTCCGACAGGGGACTACCTACGAGCAGTACTTC. This codes for CASSFRQGTTYEQYF.